A selection of T cell receptor beta chains follows, all from one sample in a study of blood T cell repertoires in COVID-19. TCRdb's table, derived via immunoSEQ multiplex PCR, lists solely in-frame clones and lacks some. The sample has about 210,000 clones, 70% to 90% seen once. What was sequenced was peripheral blood. These receptor sequences come from a woman aged 40-49 years with acute or convalescent COVID-19. The CDR3 runs from the conserved cysteine through the conserved F or W. The D gene is left open where the match is weak. A clone size is listed for some rows: how often the clone was seen (once, few, many), or a class if it is expanded.

d_call j_call v_call clone_size cdr3_aa
TRBD1 TRBJ2-4 TRBV11-3 . CASSHRGSNIQYF
. TRBJ1-1 TRBV12-5 . CASGSDRRAFF
TRBD1 TRBJ1-5 TRBV2 few CASSGKRQGIQPQHF
TRBD2 TRBJ2-3 TRBV2 . CARQTSGVEDTQYF
. TRBJ2-1 TRBV5-1 . CASSLGGLREQFF
. TRBJ1-4 TRBV4-1 few CASSPGIGGEKLFF
TRBD2 TRBJ2-5 TRBV10-3 . CAISESISGGTNF
. TRBJ1-2 TRBV7-9 . CASSLGGEGRDGYTF
. TRBJ1-2 TRBV28 . CASNEGLNYGYTF
. TRBJ1-1 TRBV4-2 . CASSQEYAGGVYMNTEAFF
. TRBJ2-2 TRBV7-9 once CASSLDPGAYVSGELFF
TRBD1 TRBJ1-2 TRBV10-1 . CASSERRTGPNYGYTF
TRBD1 TRBJ1-2 TRBV10-3 . CAITSGGYGYTF
TRBD1 TRBJ1-6 TRBV27 few CASSLGQGASPLHF
TRBD2 TRBJ2-1 TRBV7-8 once CASSLAPVVLAGGWGYNEQFF
TRBD2 TRBJ2-2 TRBV7-7 . CASSRGGSNTGELFF
. TRBJ1-2 TRBV3-1/TRBV3-2 . CASSQGRVRVYGYTF
. TRBJ2-1 TRBV3-1/TRBV3-2 . CASSHSTFGRASSYNEQFF
. TRBJ1-1 TRBV10-3 . CAIRSGSYSNTEAFF
TRBD1 TRBJ1-2 TRBV14 . CASSQRGQGASGYTF
TRBD1 TRBJ1-1 TRBV3-1/TRBV3-2 . CASSDRGPNTEAFF
TRBD1 TRBJ1-1 TRBV29-1 . CSGADRGSGAFF
. TRBJ2-3 TRBV30 . CAWSGGRTTQYF
. TRBJ1-5 TRBV9 . CASSVVHSVSNQPQHF
. TRBJ1-2 TRBV25-1 . CASSAGQLYGYTF
TRBD1 TRBJ2-5 TRBV10-3 . CATRDREETQYF
. TRBJ1-2 TRBV15 . CATSREVETVNYGYTF
TRBD1 TRBJ2-3 TRBV3-1/TRBV3-2 . CASRGTGADTQYF
TRBD2 TRBJ2-3 TRBV5-5 . CASSLGGTSGADTQYF
. TRBJ1-5 TRBV6-6 . CASRARQADNQPQHF
TRBD1 TRBJ1-1 TRBV12-5 . CASGLTGGTEAFF
. TRBJ1-5 TRBV10-3 few CAISGASNQPQHF
TRBD2 TRBJ2-3 TRBV9 . CASSVGGNSFTDTQYF